The clone carrying this TCR beta chain occurred many times. Its antigen remains unidentified. The CDR3 is cut off 3 residues early in the read; its end comes from the germline J gene. This sample is part of a study of T cell clonality in common variable immunodeficiency. General study findings and limits: Common variable immunodeficiency TCR beta sequences reportedly had fewer deletions and N-nucleotide insertions.

Only in-frame clones appear in the TCRdb table, and some are missing; sequencing was by immunoSEQ multiplex PCR. This sample carries over 30,000 clones, none of them present only once. V gave up 3 bases and J gave up 5 bases; unmatched junction bases: 5. CDR1 and CDR2 from the germline V gene are GTSNPN and SVGIG (reference sequence). The CDR3 covers 14 residues. Most patients and controls had Caucasian heritage. Material: peripheral blood mononuclear cells. The chain couples TRBV30 to TRBJ1-4, with 8 bases fitting TRBD1. The clonotype comes from a human donor with common variable immunodeficiency. The DNA read from the CDR3 is TGTGCCTGGAGCCGCGACAGGGGAAATGAAAAA. Translated, it gives CAWSRDRGNEK. The CDR3 in its entirety is CAWSRDRGNEKLFF.